The 9 T cell receptor beta chains in this list originate from one sample, sequenced in a study of cytomegalovirus exposure and HLA in healthy donors. The PCR used 60 Vbeta and 13 Jbeta primers. Sequencing used immunoSEQ multiplex PCR; TCRdb keeps in-frame clones, though not all of them. The sample lists roughly 130,000 clones, roughly 88% seen once, with approximately 3.1% in the top ten. Sequences were obtained from PBMCs. Receptors originate from a woman between 18 and 29 years old in good health and CMV-seropositive.

The J gene is TRBJ2-1, the V gene TRBV4-1; 9 bases are shared with TRBD1. Germline V lookup: CDR1 MGHRA, CDR2 YSYEKL. The length of the CDR3 is 16 residues. The J segment lost 5 bases and the V segment lost 7 bases, leaving 12 bases of the junction unmatched. The CDR3 DNA reads as TGCGCCAGCAATTTCCCCGGACAGGGGAAAAACAATGAGCAGTTCTTC. This sequence encodes CASNFPGQGKNNEQFF.

The V call is TRBV6-4, the J call TRBJ1-2; weak D call: TRBD1 (6 bases). Trimming stripped 3 bases from V and 6 bases from J, with 8 bases between. This CDR3 spans 12 amino acids. Germline-derived CDR1 and CDR2 are MRHNA and SNTAGT. As DNA, the CDR3 is TGTGCCAGCAGTGAGCAGGGGAATGGCTACACCTTC. This encodes CASSEQGNGYTF.

V is TRBV5-1 and J is TRBJ1-1; D may be TRBD1 (5 bases). Between the trimmed V and J ends, which lost 2 bases and 3 bases, there was a span of 20 bases. The CDR3 has 17 residues. Germline values: CDR1 SGHRS, CDR2 YFSETQ. The CDR3 region has the DNA TGCGCCAGCAGCTTCGCGGGTGGGGCGGGGGTTGACACTGAAGCTTTCTTT. Its protein is CASSFAGGAGVDTEAFF.

This chain links TRBV7-9 with TRBJ2-1; D is undetermined. V was shortened by 1 base and J by 12 bases, with 10 bases between the two germline ends. The CDR3 spans 12 residues. Germline V CDR1 and CDR2: SEHNR, FQNEAQ (reference sequence). CDR3 sequence (DNA): TGTGCCAGCAGCTTAGTGGCGGAGACGCAGTTCTTC. Translation gives CASSLVAETQFF. The whole variable domain, filled in from reference TRBV7-9 and TRBJ2-1, reads DTGVSQNPRHKITKRGQNVTFRCDPISEHNRLYWYRQTLGQGPEFLTYFQNEAQLEKSRLLSDRFSAERPKGSFSTLEIQRTEQGDSAMYLCASSLVAETQFFGPGTRLTVL.

This clone has just a few counts. This chain uses TRBV9 with TRBJ2-5; 9 bases align to TRBD2. V lost 5 bases to trimming and J lost 5 bases; unmatched junction nucleotides: 7. The CDR3 is 14 residues long. Germline CDR1 SGDLS, CDR2 YYNGEE. CDR3: CASSFSGGWETQYF. The CDR3 coding sequence is TGTGCCAGCAGTTTTAGCGGGGGTTGGGAGACCCAGTACTTC.

This clone was seen only a few times. The chain couples TRBV12-5 to TRBJ2-2, with 10 positions matching TRBD2. Germline V gene data show CDR1 as LGHNT and CDR2 as FRNRAP. V shed 3 bases, J shed 4 bases, and the junction held 5 bases outside the gene matches. The CDR3 has 16 amino acids. CDR3 protein: CASGFLAGAPTGELFF. The CDR3 region has the DNA TGTGCTAGTGGTTTCCTAGCGGGGGCGCCCACCGGGGAGCTGTTTTTT.

This sequence joins TRBV25-1 and TRBJ2-1, with 10 bases identical to TRBD1. Germline V gives CDR1 MGHDK, CDR2 SYGVNS. This CDR3 is built from 18 residues. Trimming removed 2 bases from V and 0 bases from J; junction bases left unmatched: 7. Here the CDR3 DNA reads TGTGCCAGCAGTGAACCCGGGACAGGGGCGAGCTCCTACAATGAGCAGTTCTTC. This sequence encodes CASSEPGTGASSYNEQFF.

V is TRBV6-5 and J is TRBJ2-3; D is possibly TRBD1 (5 bases). The CDR3 spans 13 residues. Germline CDR1 MNHEY, CDR2 SVGAGI. V lost 6 bases and J lost 5, with 12 bases in between. For the CDR3, the DNA is TGTGCCAGCAGCCGAGGACACCTAGATACGCAGTATTTT. This gives the protein CASSRGHLDTQYF.

This clone was counted a single time. This chain joins TRBV19 and TRBJ1-4; tentative D call: TRBD1 (5 bases). The germline V gene encodes CDR1 LNHDA and CDR2 SQIVND (reference sequence). The CDR3 covers 14 residues. Trimming shortened V by 0 bases and J by 6 bases, and 8 bases separated the two germline ends. The CDR3 region has the DNA TGTGCCAGTAGTATAGACAGGGCAGATGAAAAACTGTTTTTT. It encodes CASSIDRADEKLFF.